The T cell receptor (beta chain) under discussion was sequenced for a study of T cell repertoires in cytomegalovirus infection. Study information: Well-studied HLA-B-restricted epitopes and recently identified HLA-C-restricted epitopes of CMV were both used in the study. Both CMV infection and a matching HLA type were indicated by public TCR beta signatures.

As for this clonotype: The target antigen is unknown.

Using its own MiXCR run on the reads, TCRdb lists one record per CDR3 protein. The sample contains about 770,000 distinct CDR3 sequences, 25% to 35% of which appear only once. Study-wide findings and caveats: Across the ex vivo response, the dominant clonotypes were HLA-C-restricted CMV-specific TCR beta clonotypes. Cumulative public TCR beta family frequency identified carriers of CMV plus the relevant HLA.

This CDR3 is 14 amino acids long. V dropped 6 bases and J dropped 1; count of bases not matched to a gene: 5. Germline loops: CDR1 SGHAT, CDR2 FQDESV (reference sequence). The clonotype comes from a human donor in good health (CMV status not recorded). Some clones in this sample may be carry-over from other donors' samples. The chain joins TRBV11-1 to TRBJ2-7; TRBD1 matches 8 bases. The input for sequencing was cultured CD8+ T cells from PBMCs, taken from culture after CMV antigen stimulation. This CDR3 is CASRPRDRSYEQYF. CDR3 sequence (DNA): TGTGCCAGCAGACCCCGGGACAGGTCCTACGAGCAGTACTTC. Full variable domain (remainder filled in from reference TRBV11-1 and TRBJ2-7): EAEVAQSPRYKITEKSQAVAFWCDPISGHATLYWYRQILGQGPELLVQFQDESVVDDSQLPKDRFSAERLKGVDSTLKIQPAELGDSAMYLCASRPRDRSYEQYFGPGTRLTVT.